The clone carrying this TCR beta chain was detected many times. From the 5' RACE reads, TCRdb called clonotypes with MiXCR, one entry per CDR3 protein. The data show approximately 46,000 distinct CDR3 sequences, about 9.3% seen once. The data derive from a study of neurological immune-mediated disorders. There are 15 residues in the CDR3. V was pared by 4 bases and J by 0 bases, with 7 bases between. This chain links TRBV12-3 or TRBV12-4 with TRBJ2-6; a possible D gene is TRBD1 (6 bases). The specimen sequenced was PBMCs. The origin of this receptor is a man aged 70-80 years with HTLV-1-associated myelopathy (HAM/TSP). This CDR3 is CASSYRVSGANVLTF. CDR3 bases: TGTGCCAGCAGTTACAGGGTCTCTGGGGCCAACGTCCTGACTTTC.